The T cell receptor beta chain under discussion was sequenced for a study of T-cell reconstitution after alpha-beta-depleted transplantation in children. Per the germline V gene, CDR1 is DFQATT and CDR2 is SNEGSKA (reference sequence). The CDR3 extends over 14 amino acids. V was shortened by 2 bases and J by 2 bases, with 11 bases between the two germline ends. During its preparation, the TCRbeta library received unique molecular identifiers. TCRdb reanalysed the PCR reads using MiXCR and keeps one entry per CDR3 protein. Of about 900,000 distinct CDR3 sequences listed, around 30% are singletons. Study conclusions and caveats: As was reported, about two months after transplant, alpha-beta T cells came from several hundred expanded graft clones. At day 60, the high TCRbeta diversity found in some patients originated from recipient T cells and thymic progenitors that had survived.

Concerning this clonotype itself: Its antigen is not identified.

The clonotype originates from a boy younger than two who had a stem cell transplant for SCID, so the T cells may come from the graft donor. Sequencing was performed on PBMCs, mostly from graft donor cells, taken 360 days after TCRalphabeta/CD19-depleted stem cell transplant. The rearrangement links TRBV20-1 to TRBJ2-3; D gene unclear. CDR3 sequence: CSARTYSLTDTQYF. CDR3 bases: TGCAGTGCTAGAACGTACTCTCTCACAGATACGCAGTATTTT.